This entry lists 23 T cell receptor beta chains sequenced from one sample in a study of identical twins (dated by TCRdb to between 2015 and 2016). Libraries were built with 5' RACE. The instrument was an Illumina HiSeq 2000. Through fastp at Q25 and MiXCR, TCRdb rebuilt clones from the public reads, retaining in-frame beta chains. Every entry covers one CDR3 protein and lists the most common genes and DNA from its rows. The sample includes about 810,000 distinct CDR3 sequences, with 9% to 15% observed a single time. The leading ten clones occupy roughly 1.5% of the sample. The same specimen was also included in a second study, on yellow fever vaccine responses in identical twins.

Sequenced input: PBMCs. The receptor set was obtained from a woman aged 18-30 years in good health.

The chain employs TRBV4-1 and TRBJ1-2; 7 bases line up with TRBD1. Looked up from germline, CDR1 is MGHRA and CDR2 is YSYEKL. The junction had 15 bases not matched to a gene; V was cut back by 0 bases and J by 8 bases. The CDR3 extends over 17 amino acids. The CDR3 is CASSQEERAGTAEGYTF. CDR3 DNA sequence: TGCGCCAGCAGCCAAGAGGAGCGGGCCGGGACAGCGGAGGGCTACACCTTC.

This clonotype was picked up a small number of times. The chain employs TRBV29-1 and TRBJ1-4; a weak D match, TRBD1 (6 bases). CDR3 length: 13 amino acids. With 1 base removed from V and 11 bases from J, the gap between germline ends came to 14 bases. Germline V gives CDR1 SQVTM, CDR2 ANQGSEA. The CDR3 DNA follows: TGCAGCGTTGAAGGCAGGGGATCGGAGAAACTGTTTTTT. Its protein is CSVEGRGSEKLFF.

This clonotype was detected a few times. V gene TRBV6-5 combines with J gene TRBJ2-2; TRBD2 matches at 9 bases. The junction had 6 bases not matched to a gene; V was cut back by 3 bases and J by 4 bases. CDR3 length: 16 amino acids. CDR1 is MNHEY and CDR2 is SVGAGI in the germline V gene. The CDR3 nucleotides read TGTGCCAGCAGTTATGGCGGGGGGGCTGGCACCGGGGAGCTGTTTTTT. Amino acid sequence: CASSYGGGAGTGELFF.

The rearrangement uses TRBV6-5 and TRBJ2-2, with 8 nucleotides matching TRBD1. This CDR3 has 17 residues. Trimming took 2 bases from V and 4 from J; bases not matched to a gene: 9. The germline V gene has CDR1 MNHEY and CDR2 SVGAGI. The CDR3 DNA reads TGTGCCAGCAGTTACACCCTGACAGGGGAGGTCACCGGGGAGCTGTTTTTT. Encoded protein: CASSYTLTGEVTGELFF.

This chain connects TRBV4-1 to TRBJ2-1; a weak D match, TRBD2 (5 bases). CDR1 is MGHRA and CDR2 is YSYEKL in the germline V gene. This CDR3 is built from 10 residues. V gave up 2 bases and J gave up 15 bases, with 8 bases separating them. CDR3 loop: CASSQTRVFF. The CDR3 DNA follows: TGCGCCAGCAGCCAAACTAGGGTGTTCTTC.

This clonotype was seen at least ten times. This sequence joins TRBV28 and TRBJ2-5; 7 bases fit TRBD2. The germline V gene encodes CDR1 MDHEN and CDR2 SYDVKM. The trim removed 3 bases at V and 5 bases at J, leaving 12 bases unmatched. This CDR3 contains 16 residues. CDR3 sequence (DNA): TGTGCCAGCAGTTTTATGCTCTCTAGCGGTGGGGAGACCCAGTACTTC. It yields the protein CASSFMLSSGGETQYF.

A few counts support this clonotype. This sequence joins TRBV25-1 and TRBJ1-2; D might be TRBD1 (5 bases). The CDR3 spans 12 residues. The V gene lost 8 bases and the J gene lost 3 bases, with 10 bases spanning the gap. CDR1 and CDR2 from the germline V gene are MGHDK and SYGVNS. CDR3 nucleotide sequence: TGTGCCAGCCGGGACGGACACTATGGCTACACCTTC. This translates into CASRDGHYGYTF.

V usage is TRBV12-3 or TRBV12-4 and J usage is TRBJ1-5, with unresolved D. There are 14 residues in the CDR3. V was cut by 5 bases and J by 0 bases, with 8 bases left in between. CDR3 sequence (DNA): TGTGCCAGCAGTCCACAGTTTAGCAATCAGCCCCAGCATTTT. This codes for CASSPQFSNQPQHF.

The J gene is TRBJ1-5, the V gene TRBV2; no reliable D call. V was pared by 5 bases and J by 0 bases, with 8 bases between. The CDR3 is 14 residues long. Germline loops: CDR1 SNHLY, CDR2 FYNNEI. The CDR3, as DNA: TGTGCCAGCAGTTTGATTAATAGCAATCAGCCCCAGCATTTT. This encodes CASSLINSNQPQHF.

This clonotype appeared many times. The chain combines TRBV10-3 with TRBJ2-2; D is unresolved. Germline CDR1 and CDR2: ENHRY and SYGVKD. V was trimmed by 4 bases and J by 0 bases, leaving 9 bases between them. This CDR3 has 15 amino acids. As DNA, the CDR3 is TGTGCCATCAGTGTGTCCTACTCGAACACCGGGGAGCTGTTTTTT. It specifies CAISVSYSNTGELFF.

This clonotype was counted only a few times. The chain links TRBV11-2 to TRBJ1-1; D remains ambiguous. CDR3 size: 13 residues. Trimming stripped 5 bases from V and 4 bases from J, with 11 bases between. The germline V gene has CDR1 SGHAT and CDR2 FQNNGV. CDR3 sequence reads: CASSVGIGTEAFF. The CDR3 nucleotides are TGTGCCAGCAGCGTAGGGATTGGCACTGAAGCTTTCTTT.

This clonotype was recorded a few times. The CDR3 DNA is TGTGCCAGCTCCGATGGGAGCCAAGAGACCCAGTACTTC. Translation: CASSDGSQETQYF. The gene calls are TRBV18 and TRBJ2-5; a weak D match, TRBD2 (5 bases). V gave up 6 bases and J gave up 1 base, with 9 bases separating them. Per germline, CDR1 KGHSH and CDR2 LQKENI. The CDR3 covers 13 residues.

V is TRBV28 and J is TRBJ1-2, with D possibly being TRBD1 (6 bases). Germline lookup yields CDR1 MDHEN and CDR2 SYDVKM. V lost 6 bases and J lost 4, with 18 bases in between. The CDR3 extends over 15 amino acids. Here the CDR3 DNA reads TGTGCCAGCAGCCCCGTTCCTACAGGGAGCTATGGCTACACCTTC. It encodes CASSPVPTGSYGYTF.

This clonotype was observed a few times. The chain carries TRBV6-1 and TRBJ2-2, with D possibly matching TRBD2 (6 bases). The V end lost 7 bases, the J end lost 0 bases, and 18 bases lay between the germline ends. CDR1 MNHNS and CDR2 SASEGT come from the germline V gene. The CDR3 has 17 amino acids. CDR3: CASTPDLANTNTGELFF. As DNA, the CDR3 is TGTGCCAGCACTCCGGACCTAGCGAATACGAACACCGGGGAGCTGTTTTTT.

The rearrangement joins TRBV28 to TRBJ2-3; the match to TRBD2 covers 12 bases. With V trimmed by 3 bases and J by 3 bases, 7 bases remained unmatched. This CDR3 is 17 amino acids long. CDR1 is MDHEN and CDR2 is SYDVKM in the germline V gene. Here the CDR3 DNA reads TGTGCCAGCAGTTTCGGGACTAGCGGGTGGGGGACAGATACGCAGTATTTT. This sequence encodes CASSFGTSGWGTDTQYF.

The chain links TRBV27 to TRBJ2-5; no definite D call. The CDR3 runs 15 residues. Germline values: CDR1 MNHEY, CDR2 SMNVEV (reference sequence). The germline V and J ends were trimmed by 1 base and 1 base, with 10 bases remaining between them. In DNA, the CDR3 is TGTGCCAGCAGTTTATTTGACGGACCCCAAGAGACCCAGTACTTC. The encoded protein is CASSLFDGPQETQYF.

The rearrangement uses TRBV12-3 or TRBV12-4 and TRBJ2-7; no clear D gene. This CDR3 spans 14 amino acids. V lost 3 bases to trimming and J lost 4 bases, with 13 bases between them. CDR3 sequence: CASSLIGREYEQYF. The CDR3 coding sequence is TGTGCCAGCAGTTTGATCGGCAGAGAATACGAGCAGTACTTC.

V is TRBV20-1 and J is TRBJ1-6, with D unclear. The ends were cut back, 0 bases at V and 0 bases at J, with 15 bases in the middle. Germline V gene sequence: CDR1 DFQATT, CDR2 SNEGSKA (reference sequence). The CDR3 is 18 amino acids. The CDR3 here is CSARDQTKESSYNSPLHF. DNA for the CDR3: TGCAGTGCTAGAGACCAGACCAAGGAGAGCTCCTATAATTCACCCCTCCACTTT.

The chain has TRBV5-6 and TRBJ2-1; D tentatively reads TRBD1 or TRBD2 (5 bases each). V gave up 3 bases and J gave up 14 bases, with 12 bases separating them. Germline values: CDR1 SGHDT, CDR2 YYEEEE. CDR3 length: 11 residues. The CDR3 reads CASSSGPTEFF. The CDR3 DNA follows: TGTGCCAGCAGCTCGGGACCGACGGAGTTCTTC. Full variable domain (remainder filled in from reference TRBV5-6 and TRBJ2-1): DAGVTQSPTHLIKTRGQQVTLRCSPKSGHDTVSWYQQALGQGPQFIFQYYEEEERQRGNFPDRFSGHQFPNYSSELNVNALLLGDSALYLCASSSGPTEFFGPGTRLTVL.

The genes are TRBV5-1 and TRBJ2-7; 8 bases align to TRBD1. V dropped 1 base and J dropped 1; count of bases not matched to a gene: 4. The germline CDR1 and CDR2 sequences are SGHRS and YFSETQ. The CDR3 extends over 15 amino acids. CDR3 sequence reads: CASSLLTGESYEQYF. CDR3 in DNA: TGCGCCAGCAGCTTGTTGACAGGGGAGTCCTACGAGCAGTACTTC.

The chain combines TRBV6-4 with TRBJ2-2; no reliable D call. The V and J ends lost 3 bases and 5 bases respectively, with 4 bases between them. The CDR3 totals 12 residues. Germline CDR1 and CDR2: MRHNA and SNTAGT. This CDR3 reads CASSDYTGELFF. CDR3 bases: TGTGCCAGCAGTGATTATACCGGGGAGCTGTTTTTT.

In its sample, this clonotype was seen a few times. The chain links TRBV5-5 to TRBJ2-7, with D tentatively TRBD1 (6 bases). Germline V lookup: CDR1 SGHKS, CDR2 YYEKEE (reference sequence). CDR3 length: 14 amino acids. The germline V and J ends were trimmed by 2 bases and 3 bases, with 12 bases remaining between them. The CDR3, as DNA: TGTGCCAGCAGCTTAGGACAGCTCTTCTACGAGCAGTACTTC. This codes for CASSLGQLFYEQYF.

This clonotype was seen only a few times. The chain's CDR3 is CSARPPGGQETQYF. The CDR3 region has the DNA TGCAGTGCTAGACCCCCGGGGGGCCAAGAGACCCAGTACTTC. This chain links TRBV20-1 with TRBJ2-5; TRBD2 aligns across 7 bases. The CDR3 consists of 14 residues. V was clipped by 2 bases and J by 1 base; unmatched bases: 4. Looked up from germline, CDR1 is DFQATT and CDR2 is SNEGSKA (reference sequence).